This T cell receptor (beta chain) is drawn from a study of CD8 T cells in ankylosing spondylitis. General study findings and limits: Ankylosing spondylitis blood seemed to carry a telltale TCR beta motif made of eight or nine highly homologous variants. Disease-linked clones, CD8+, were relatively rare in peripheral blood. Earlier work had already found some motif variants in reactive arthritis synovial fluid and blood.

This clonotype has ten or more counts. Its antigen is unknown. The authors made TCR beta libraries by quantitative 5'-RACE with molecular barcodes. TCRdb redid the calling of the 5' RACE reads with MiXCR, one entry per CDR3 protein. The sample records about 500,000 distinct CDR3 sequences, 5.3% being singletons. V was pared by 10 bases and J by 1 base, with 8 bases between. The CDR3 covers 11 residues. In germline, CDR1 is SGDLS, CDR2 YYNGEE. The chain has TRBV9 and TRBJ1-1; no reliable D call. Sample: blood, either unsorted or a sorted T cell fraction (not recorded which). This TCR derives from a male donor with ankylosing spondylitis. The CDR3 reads CAGDQNTEAFF. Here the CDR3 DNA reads TGTGCCGGAGATCAGAACACTGAAGCTTTCTTT.